The clone carrying this T cell receptor beta chain has only a few counts. CDR1 and CDR2 (germline): DFQATT, SNEGSKA (reference sequence). This CDR3 has 18 residues. The J segment lost 0 bases and the V segment lost 6 bases, leaving 9 bases of the junction unmatched. These data come from a study of T cells after yellow fever vaccination. One entry per CDR3 protein results from TCRdb running MiXCR on the 5' RACE reads. The data contain over 300,000 distinct CDR3 sequences, roughly 4% of them seen just once; the ten biggest clones take up roughly 24%. The specimen was PBMCs, collected 5 days after the yellow fever booster vaccination. This chain links TRBV20-1 with TRBJ2-3, with 16 nucleotides matching TRBD2. This TCR was recovered from a man in his late teens or twenties who received the YFV17D yellow fever vaccine. Written as DNA, the CDR3 is TGCAGTGCAGGGGGGACTAGCGGGGGGGCCGTTAGCACAGATACGCAGTATTTT. Its protein product is CSAGGTSGGAVSTDTQYF.